Presented here are 8 T cell receptor beta chains from one specimen sequenced in a study of T cell responses to AZD1222 COVID-19 vaccine. Sequencing used immunoSEQ multiplex PCR; TCRdb keeps in-frame clones, though not all of them. The profile shows around 160,000 clones, 88% of them singletons. Material: peripheral blood, obtained on day 0 of AZD1222 vaccination. The source of these receptors is an adult in good health.

This chain joins TRBV19 and TRBJ1-1; 7 nucleotides align to TRBD1. V gave up 8 bases and J gave up 2 bases; unmatched junction bases: 8. The germline V gene has CDR1 LNHDA and CDR2 SQIVND (reference sequence). This CDR3 has 14 residues. CDR3 sequence (DNA): TGTGCCAGTGAAACAGGGGCCACAAACACTGAAGCTTTCTTT. Translating it yields CASETGATNTEAFF. The variable domain in full, completed from reference TRBV19 and TRBJ1-1, reads DGGITQSPKYLFRKEGQNVTLSCEQNLNHDAMYWYRQDPGQGLRLIYYSQIVNDFQKGDIAEGYSVSREKKESFPLTVTSAQKNPTAFYLCASETGATNTEAFFGQGTRLTVV.

The chain has TRBV7-2 and TRBJ2-7, with TRBD1 identical over 7 bases. The CDR3 sequence is 14 residues long. The germline CDR1 and CDR2 sequences are SGHTA and FQGNSA. V was clipped by 5 bases and J by 2 bases; unmatched bases: 6. CDR3 nucleotide sequence: TGTGCCAGCAGCCCAAAACAGGGGACCTACGAGCAGTACTTC. It specifies CASSPKQGTYEQYF.

The chain joins TRBV4-3 to TRBJ1-2; maybe TRBD1 (5 bases). CDR3 size: 15 residues. Per germline, CDR1 LGHNA and CDR2 YSLEER. Trimming took 0 bases from V and 7 from J, leaving 15 bases between them. The CDR3 loop reads CASSQDKGRVVGYTF. CDR3 bases: TGCGCCAGCAGCCAAGATAAGGGCAGGGTGGTTGGCTACACCTTC.

This rearrangement joins TRBV7-2 to TRBJ1-5; the D is unclear. The germline V gene has CDR1 SGHTA and CDR2 FQGNSA. The CDR3 runs to 13 residues. Deletions cut 5 bases from V and 7 bases from J, with 12 bases between. The CDR3 nucleotides read TGTGCCAGCAGCCGAGAAGTGAACCAGCCCCAGCATTTT. Translated, it gives CASSREVNQPQHF.

The V call is TRBV5-8, the J call TRBJ1-3, with 9 bases lining up with TRBD1. This CDR3 spans 14 amino acids. Germline CDR1 SGHTS, CDR2 YDEGEE. Trimming removed 5 bases from V and 3 bases from J; junction bases left unmatched: 3. The CDR3 is CASRVTGGGNTIYF. The CDR3 DNA is TGTGCCAGCAGGGTGACAGGGGGTGGAAACACCATATATTTT.

This clone was detected once. The J gene is TRBJ2-2, the V gene TRBV29-1; no firm D call. The CDR3 is 12 residues long. Trimming took off 6 bases at V and 5 bases at J, with 10 bases between the two ends. Per the germline V gene, CDR1 is SQVTM and CDR2 is ANQGSEA. The CDR3 spells CSVRPRTGELFF. The CDR3 DNA reads as TGCAGCGTCCGTCCTAGGACCGGGGAGCTGTTTTTT.

The V call is TRBV19, the J call TRBJ1-5; tentatively, D is TRBD1 (5 bases). V lost 7 bases and J 1 base, leaving 11 bases between the germline ends. Per germline, CDR1 LNHDA and CDR2 SQIVND (reference sequence). The CDR3 loop spans 14 amino acids. In DNA form, the CDR3 reads TGTGCCAGTACCCGGGGGAGGAGCAATCAGCCCCAGCATTTT. Translated: CASTRGRSNQPQHF.

On this clone: Other DNA sequences in this sample translate to the same CDR3. The rearrangement links TRBV7-2 to TRBJ1-1, with TRBD1 matching over 7 bases. Losses at the gene ends were 0 bases for V and 1 base for J; bases not matched to a gene: 2. This CDR3 has 15 amino acids. Germline V gives CDR1 SGHTA, CDR2 FQGNSA. The CDR3 region is CASSLADRENTEAFF. CDR3 DNA sequence: TGTGCCAGCAGCTTAGCCGACAGGGAGAACACTGAAGCTTTCTTT.